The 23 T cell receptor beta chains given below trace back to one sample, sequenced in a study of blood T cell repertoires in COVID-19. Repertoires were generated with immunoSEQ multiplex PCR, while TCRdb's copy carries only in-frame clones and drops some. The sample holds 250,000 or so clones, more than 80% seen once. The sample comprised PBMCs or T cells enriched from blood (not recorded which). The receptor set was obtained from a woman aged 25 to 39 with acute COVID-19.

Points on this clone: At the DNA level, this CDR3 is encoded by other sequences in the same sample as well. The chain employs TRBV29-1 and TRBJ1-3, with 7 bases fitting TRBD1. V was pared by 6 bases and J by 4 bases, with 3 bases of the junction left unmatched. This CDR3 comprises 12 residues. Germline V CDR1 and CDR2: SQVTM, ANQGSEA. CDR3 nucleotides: TGCAGCGTGGGGACAGAAGGAAACACCATATATTTT. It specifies CSVGTEGNTIYF. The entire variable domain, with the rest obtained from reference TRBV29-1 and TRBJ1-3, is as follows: SAVISQKPSRDICQRGTSLTIQCQVDSQVTMMFWYRQQPGQSLTLIATANQGSEATYESGFVIDKFPISRPNLTFSTLTVSNMSPEDSSIYLCSVGTEGNTIYFGEGSWLTVV.

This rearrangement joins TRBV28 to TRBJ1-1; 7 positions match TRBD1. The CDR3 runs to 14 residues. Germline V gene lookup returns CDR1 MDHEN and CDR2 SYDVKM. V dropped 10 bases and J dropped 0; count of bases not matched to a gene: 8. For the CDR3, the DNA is TGTGCCATTCTTCCAGGGGGGCTGAACACTGAAGCTTTCTTT. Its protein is CAILPGGLNTEAFF. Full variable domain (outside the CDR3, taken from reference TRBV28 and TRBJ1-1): DVKVTQSSRYLVKRTGEKVFLECVQDMDHENMFWYRQDPGLGLRLIYFSYDVKMKEKGDIPEGYSVSREKKERFSLILESASTNQTSMYLCAILPGGLNTEAFFGQGTRLTVV.

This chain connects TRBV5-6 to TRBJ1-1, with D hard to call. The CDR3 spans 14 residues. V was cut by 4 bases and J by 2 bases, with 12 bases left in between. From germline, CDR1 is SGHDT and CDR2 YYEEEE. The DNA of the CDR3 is TGTGCCAGCAGCCCACTCGAGGCTAACACTGAAGCTTTCTTT. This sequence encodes CASSPLEANTEAFF.

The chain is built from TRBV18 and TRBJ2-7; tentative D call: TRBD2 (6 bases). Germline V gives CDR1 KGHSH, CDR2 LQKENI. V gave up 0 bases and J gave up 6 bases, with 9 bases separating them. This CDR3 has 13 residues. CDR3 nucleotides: TGTGCCAGCTCACCACCCCAGGAGGGCGAGCAGTACTTC. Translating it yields CASSPPQEGEQYF.

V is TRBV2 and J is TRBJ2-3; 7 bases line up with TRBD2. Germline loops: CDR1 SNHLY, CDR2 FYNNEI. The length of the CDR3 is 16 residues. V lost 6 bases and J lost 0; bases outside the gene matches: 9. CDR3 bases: TGTGCCAGCAGCCCCAGACTAGCCCCTAGCACAGATACGCAGTATTTT. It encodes CASSPRLAPSTDTQYF.

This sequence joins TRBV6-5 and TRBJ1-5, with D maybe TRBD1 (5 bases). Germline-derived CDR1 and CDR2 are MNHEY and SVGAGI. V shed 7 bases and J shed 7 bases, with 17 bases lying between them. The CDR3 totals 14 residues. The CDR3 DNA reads TGTGCCAGCAAAGGGGTACAAGGGGCACAGCCCCAGCATTTT. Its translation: CASKGVQGAQPQHF.

Written as DNA, the CDR3 is TGTGCCAGCAGTTACCAACTAGCGGGAGCGATCGATGAGCAGTTCTTC. Translating gives CASSYQLAGAIDEQFF. This chain connects TRBV28 to TRBJ2-1, with TRBD2 matching 11 bases. With 4 bases clipped from V and 8 bases from J, the junction kept 10 bases outside the gene matches. This CDR3 has 16 residues. CDR1 is MDHEN and CDR2 is SYDVKM in the germline V gene.

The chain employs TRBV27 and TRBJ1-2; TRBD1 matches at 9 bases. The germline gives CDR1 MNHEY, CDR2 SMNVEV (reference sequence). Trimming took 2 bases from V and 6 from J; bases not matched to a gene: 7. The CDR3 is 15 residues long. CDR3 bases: TGTGCCAGCAGTTTAGGGACAGGGATCACAGATGGCTACACCTTC. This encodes CASSLGTGITDGYTF.

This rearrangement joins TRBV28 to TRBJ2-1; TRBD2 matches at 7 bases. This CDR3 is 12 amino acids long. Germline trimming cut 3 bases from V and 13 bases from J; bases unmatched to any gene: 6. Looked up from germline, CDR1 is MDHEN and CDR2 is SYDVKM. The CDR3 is CASSLREPPQFF. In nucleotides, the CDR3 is TGTGCCAGCAGTTTGCGGGAGCCCCCCCAGTTCTTC. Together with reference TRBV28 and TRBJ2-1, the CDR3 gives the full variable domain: DVKVTQSSRYLVKRTGEKVFLECVQDMDHENMFWYRQDPGLGLRLIYFSYDVKMKEKGDIPEGYSVSREKKERFSLILESASTNQTSMYLCASSLREPPQFFGPGTRLTVL.

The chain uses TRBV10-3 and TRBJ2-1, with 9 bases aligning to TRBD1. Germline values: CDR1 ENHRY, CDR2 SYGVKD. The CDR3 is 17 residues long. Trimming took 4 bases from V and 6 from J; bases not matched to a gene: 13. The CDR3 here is CAISGPTDRGSFNEQFF. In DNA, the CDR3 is TGTGCCATCAGTGGGCCAACTGACAGGGGGTCGTTCAATGAGCAGTTCTTC.

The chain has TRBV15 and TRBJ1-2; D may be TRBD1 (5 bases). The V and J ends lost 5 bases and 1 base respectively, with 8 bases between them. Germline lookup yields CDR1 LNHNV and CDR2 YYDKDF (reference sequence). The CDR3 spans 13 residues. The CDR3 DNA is TGTGCCACCAGCCTCAGGGATAACTATGGCTACACCTTC. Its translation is CATSLRDNYGYTF.

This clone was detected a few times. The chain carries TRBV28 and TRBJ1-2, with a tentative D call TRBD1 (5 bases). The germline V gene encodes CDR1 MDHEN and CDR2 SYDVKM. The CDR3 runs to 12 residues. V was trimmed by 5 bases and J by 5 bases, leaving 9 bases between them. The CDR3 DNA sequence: TGTGCCAGCAGTCAACAGGTGTATGGCTACACCTTC. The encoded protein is CASSQQVYGYTF.

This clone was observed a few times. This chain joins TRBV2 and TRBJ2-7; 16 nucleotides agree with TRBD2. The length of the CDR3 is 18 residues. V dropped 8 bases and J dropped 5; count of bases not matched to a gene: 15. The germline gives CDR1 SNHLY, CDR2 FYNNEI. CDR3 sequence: CASPSPSRGLAGGNEQYF. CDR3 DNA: TGTGCCAGCCCTTCCCCTTCCAGGGGACTAGCGGGAGGGAACGAGCAGTACTTC.

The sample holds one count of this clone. The DNA for the CDR3 is TGTGCCAGCAGCTTATTAGAGAGGGGCACAGATACGCAGTATTTT. Translation gives CASSLLERGTDTQYF. This sequence joins TRBV7-3 and TRBJ2-3; D may be TRBD2 (5 bases). The V gene lost 2 bases and the J gene lost 1 base, with 10 bases spanning the gap. Per germline, CDR1 SGHTA and CDR2 FQGTGA. The CDR3 covers 15 residues.

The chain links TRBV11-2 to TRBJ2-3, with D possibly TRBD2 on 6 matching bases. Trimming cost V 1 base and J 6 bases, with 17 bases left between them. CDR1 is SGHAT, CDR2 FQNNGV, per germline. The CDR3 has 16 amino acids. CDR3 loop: CASSLGLPGVPDTQYF. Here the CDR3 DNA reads TGTGCCAGCAGCTTAGGGTTGCCGGGAGTTCCGGATACGCAGTATTTT.

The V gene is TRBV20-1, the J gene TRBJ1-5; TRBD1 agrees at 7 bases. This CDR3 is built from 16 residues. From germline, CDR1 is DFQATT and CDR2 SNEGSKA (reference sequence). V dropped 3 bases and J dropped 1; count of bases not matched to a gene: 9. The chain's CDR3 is CSASFHGTASNQPQHF. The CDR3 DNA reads TGCAGTGCTAGTTTTCACGGGACAGCAAGCAATCAGCCCCAGCATTTT.

In DNA form, the CDR3 reads TGCGCCAGCAGCCAACTGGGACAGGGTCTCACTGAAGCTTTCTTT. It yields the protein CASSQLGQGLTEAFF. The chain is built from TRBV4-1 and TRBJ1-1; TRBD1 agrees at 9 bases. The CDR3 has 15 amino acids. The germline V gene encodes CDR1 MGHRA and CDR2 YSYEKL. V gave up 2 bases and J gave up 4 bases; unmatched junction bases: 5.

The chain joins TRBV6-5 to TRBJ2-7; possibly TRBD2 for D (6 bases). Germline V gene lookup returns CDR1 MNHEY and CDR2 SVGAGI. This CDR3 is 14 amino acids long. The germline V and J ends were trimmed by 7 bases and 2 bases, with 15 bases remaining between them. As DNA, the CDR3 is TGTGCCAGCACTGGGGCTAGCGTCACCTACGAGCAGTACTTC. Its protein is CASTGASVTYEQYF.

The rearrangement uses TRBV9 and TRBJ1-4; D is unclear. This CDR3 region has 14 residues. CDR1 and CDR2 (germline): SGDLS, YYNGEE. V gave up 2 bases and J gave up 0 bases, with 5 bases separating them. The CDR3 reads CASSVDSTNEKLFF. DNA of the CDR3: TGTGCCAGCAGCGTGGACTCAACTAATGAAAAACTGTTTTTT.

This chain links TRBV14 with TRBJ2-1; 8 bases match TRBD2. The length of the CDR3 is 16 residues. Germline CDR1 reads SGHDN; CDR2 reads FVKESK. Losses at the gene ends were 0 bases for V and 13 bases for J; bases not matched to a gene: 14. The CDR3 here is CASSQEGGRMRVEQFF. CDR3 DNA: TGTGCCAGCAGCCAAGAAGGCGGGAGGATGCGTGTTGAACAGTTCTTC.

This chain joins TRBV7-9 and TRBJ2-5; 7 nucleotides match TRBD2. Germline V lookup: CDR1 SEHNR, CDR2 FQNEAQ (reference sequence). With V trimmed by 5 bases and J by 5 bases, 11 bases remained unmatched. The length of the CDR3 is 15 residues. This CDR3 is CASSPGRESRETQYF. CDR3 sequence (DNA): TGTGCCAGCAGCCCGGGGCGGGAGAGTCGGGAGACCCAGTACTTC. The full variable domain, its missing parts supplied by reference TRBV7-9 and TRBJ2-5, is DTGVSQNPRHKITKRGQNVTFRCDPISEHNRLYWYRQTLGQGPEFLTYFQNEAQLEKSRLLSDRFSAERPKGSFSTLEIQRTEQGDSAMYLCASSPGRESRETQYFGPGTRLLVL.

The CDR3 DNA follows: TGTGCCAGCAGCCAAGATCCGGGACAACTGAACACCGGGGAGCTGTTTTTT. It translates to CASSQDPGQLNTGELFF. This chain links TRBV4-2 with TRBJ2-2, with D possibly matching TRBD1 (6 bases). Deletions cut 0 bases from V and 1 base from J, with 12 bases between. The CDR3 totals 17 residues. From germline, CDR1 is LGHNA and CDR2 YNFKEQ.

The CDR3 region is CASSTTSRGIQETQYF. CDR3 nucleotide sequence: TGTGCCAGCAGCACGACTAGCCGGGGGATACAAGAGACCCAGTACTTC. This sequence joins TRBV6-2 or TRBV6-3 and TRBJ2-5; 7 bases match TRBD2. This CDR3 spans 16 amino acids. The germline V gene has CDR1 MNHEY and CDR2 SVGEGT. Unmatched junction bases numbered 12, after V lost 6 bases and J lost 2 bases.